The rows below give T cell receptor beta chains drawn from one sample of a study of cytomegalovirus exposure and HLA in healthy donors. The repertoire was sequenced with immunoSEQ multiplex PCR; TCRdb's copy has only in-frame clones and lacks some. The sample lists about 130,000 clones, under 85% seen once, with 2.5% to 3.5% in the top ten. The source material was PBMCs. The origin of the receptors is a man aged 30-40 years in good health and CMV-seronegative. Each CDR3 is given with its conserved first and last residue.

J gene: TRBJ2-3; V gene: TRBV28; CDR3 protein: CASSLLPGTDTQYF
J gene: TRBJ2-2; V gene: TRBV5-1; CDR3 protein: CASSLTSQGRGVITGELFF
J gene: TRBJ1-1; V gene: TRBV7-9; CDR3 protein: CVLGELRTDPTRIYTEAFF
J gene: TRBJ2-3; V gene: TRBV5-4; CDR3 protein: CASSLAYGAGRGSSTDTQYF
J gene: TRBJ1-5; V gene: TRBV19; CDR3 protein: CASSSGVNQPQHF
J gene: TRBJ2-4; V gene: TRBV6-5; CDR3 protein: CASSYQGAKNIQYF
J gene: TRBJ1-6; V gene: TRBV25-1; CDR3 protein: CASSEQQGGYNSPLHF
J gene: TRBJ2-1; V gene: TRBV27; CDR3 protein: CASSLDTYNEQFF
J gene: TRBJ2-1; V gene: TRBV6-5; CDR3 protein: CASSPQGPYNEQFF
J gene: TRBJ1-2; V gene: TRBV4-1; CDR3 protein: CASSQGTGGTYGYTF
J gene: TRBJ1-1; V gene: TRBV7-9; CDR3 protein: CASSPGQGVHSTEAFF
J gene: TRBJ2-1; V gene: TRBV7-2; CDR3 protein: CATGTGGTVRHNEQFF
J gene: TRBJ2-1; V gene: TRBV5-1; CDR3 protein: CASSLPSTSSYNEQFF
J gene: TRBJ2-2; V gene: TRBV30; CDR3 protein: CAWSLLVTGELFF
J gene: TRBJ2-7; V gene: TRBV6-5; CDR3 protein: CASSPRDISYEQYF
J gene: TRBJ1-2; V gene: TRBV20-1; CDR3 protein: CSAGINYGYTF
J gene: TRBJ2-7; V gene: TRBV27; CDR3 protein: CARMHWLAGSYEQYF
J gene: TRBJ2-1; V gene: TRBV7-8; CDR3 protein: CASATGLAGGSYNEQFF
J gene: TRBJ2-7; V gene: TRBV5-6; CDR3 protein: CASGLRQASYEQYF
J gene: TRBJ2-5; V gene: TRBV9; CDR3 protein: CASSVARTGGMETQYF
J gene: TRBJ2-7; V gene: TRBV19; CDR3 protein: CASSIETFPYEQYF
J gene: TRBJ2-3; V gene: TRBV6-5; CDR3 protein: CASSYEGVNTDTQYF
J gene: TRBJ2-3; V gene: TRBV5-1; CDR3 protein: CASSLGLAGQTDTQYF
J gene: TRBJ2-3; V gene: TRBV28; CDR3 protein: CASSPPLGTDTQYF
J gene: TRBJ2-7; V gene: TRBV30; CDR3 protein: CAWSADRSYEQYF
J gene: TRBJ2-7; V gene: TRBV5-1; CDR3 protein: CASSFMESYEQYF
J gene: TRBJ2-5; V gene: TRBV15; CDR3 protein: CATSRLTRGETQYF
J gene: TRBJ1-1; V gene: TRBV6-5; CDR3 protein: CASSYSDRANTEAFF
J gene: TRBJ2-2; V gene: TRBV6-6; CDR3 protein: CASSYSGQVTGELFF
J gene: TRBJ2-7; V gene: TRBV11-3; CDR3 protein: CASSSDSSGEQYF
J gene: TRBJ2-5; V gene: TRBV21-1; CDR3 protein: CASSKSGVRLETQYF
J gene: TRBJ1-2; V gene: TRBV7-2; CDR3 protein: CASPGTGRGYTF
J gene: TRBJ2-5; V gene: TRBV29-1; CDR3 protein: CSVEWGGYKETQYF
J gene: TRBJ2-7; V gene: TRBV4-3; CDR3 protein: CASSQAITSGMSSYEQYF
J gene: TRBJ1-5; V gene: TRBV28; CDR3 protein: CASSKTGYSYQPQHF
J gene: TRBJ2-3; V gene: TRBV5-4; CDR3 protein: CASSWDEGFADTQYF
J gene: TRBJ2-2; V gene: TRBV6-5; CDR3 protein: CASRPPGGAVWELFF
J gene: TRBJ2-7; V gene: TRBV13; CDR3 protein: CASSPPGLIYEQYF
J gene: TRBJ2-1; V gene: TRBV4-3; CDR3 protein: CASSQGLAEHNEQFF
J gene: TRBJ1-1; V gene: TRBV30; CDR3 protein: CAWSRPRDRHPAFF
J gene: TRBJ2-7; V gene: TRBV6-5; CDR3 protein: CATSSRDRVEEQYF
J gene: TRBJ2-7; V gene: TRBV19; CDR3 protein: CASSISGSLWEQYF